This T cell receptor (beta chain) is from a study of follicular helper T cells after annual influenza vaccination. Losses at the gene ends were 4 bases for V and 1 base for J; bases not matched to a gene: 3. CDR1 is SGHRS, CDR2 YFSETQ, per germline. This CDR3 has 16 amino acids. TCRdb's table, derived via immunoSEQ multiplex PCR, lists solely in-frame clones and lacks some. The sample records 650 to 900 clones, 65% to 75% being singletons. Sample time point: 2015-2016 season, 7 days after influenza vaccination. The rearrangement joins TRBV5-1 to TRBJ2-2, with 11 bases fitting TRBD2. The starting material was CXCR5+ CD38+ circulating T follicular helper cells from blood, obtained 7 days after influenza vaccination. Subset specified: circulating Tfh, non-naive CD4+CXCR5+PD-1+ (ICOS+CD38+ or ICOS-CD38-). The source of this sequence is an adult who received the influenza vaccine. The CDR3 DNA sequence: TGCGCCAGCAGCATAGCGGGGGGGCTGAACACCGGGGAGCTGTTTTTT. Amino acids: CASSIAGGLNTGELFF.